Below are 32 T cell receptor beta chains sequenced from a single sample in a study of OX40 agonist ivuxolimab in advanced cancers. Repertoires were generated with immunoSEQ multiplex PCR, while TCRdb's copy carries only in-frame clones and drops some. The sample records about 100,000 clones, around 89% being singletons. Sequencing used CD4+ or CD8+ T cells sorted from blood, obtained in a trial of the OX40 agonist ivuxolimab. The receptors were gathered from an adult with an advanced solid tumor such as melanoma, head and neck, liver or kidney cancer.

This clone came up a few times. The rearrangement joins TRBV9 to TRBJ1-1, with D tentatively TRBD1 (5 bases). V shed 7 bases and J shed 4 bases, with 20 bases lying between them. The CDR3 is made up of 15 amino acids. Germline V CDR1 and CDR2: SGDLS, YYNGEE. The CDR3 loop is CASAPTGTGSTEAFF. DNA for the CDR3: TGTGCCAGCGCCCCAACCGGGACGGGGAGCACTGAAGCTTTCTTT.

The V call is TRBV6-5, the J call TRBJ1-1; D unresolved. The CDR3 is 14 residues long. Germline lookup yields CDR1 MNHEY and CDR2 SVGAGI. Trimming left V 6 bases short and J 0 bases short, with 11 bases between. The CDR3 is CASSLTGMNTEAFF. The DNA of the CDR3 is TGTGCCAGCAGCCTCACCGGGATGAACACTGAAGCTTTCTTT.

The gene calls are TRBV5-8 and TRBJ2-5; D is unresolved. V lost 6 bases and J 4 bases, leaving 7 bases between the germline ends. The CDR3 covers 11 residues. Germline V CDR1 and CDR2: SGHTS, YDEGEE. As DNA, the CDR3 is TGTGCCAGCACCCCCTCAGAGACCCAGTACTTC. Protein: CASTPSETQYF.

This chain links TRBV5-1 with TRBJ2-3; the match to TRBD2 covers 7 bases. The CDR3 has 17 amino acids. Germline V gene sequence: CDR1 SGHRS, CDR2 YFSETQ. The trim removed 0 bases at V and 4 bases at J, leaving 11 bases unmatched. CDR3 amino acids: CASSLGRLALGPDTQYF. In nucleotides, the CDR3 is TGCGCCAGCAGCTTGGGAAGACTAGCCTTGGGTCCAGATACGCAGTATTTT. The full variable domain, in which reference TRBV5-1 and TRBJ2-3 provide the parts outside the CDR3, is KAGVTQTPRYLIKTRGQQVTLSCSPISGHRSVSWYQQTPGQGLQFLFEYFSETQRNKGNFPGRFSGRQFSNSRSEMNVSTLELGDSALYLCASSLGRLALGPDTQYFGPGTRLTVL.

This clone is a singleton in its sample. The chain recombines TRBV29-1 with TRBJ2-7; D is possibly TRBD2 (7 bases). CDR3 length: 15 amino acids. Looked up from germline, CDR1 is SQVTM and CDR2 is ANQGSEA. Trimming stripped 6 bases from V and 5 bases from J, with 23 bases between. CDR3 region: CSVARGALGTNEQYF. The CDR3 DNA sequence: TGCAGCGTGGCCCGGGGGGCCCTGGGTACGAACGAGCAGTACTTC.

This chain uses TRBV10-2 with TRBJ2-7, with 7 bases aligning to TRBD1. The CDR3 loop spans 12 amino acids. CDR1 is WSHSY, CDR2 SAAADI, per germline. V dropped 4 bases and J dropped 6; count of bases not matched to a gene: 3. The CDR3 region is CASSVQGREQYF. CDR3 DNA: TGCGCCAGCAGTGTACAGGGGCGCGAGCAGTACTTC.

This sequence joins TRBV2 and TRBJ2-7; D perhaps matches TRBD1 (6 bases). The germline CDR1 and CDR2 sequences are SNHLY and FYNNEI. The V and J ends lost 6 bases and 4 bases respectively, with 13 bases between them. The CDR3 sequence is 13 residues long. The CDR3 is CASSPDRNYEQYF. CDR3 sequence (DNA): TGTGCCAGCAGCCCGGACAGAAATTACGAGCAGTACTTC.

The V and J genes are TRBV5-6 and TRBJ2-1; 11 bases fit TRBD2. CDR1 and CDR2 from the germline V gene are SGHDT and YYEEEE. This CDR3 has 14 residues. The V gene end was trimmed by 1 base and the J gene end by 12 bases; junction bases not matched to a gene: 6. For the CDR3, the DNA is TGTGCCAGCAGCTTGACTAGCGGGAGAGGAGGGCAGTTCTTC. Its protein is CASSLTSGRGGQFF.

This rearrangement joins TRBV19 to TRBJ1-1; D call uncertain. CDR1 LNHDA and CDR2 SQIVND come from the germline V gene (reference sequence). CDR3 length: 14 residues. Trimming cost V 3 bases and J 5 bases, with 13 bases left between them. The CDR3 DNA reads as TGTGCCAGTAGTATCGGGCATAGGGTAACTGAAGCTTTCTTT. Its protein product is CASSIGHRVTEAFF.

This sequence joins TRBV10-3 and TRBJ2-1; the D is unclear. The CDR3 contains 15 residues. CDR1 ENHRY and CDR2 SYGVKD come from the germline V gene. The ends were cut back, 7 bases at V and 4 bases at J, with 17 bases in the middle. Written as DNA, the CDR3 is TGTGCCATCATGGCGCAGGCGACCCAATACAATGAGCAGTTCTTC. Residues: CAIMAQATQYNEQFF.

This chain connects TRBV27 to TRBJ1-6; D is undetermined. Germline-derived CDR1 and CDR2 are MNHEY and SMNVEV (reference sequence). V was trimmed by 5 bases and J by 1 base, leaving 9 bases between them. The CDR3 has 15 amino acids. CDR3 nucleotide sequence: TGTGCCAGCAGTCCTCCACAGTCCTATAATTCACCCCTCCACTTT. Translating gives CASSPPQSYNSPLHF.

This clone was seen just once. The gene calls are TRBV7-3 and TRBJ2-1; 10 bases fit TRBD2. The CDR3 contains 15 residues. CDR1 and CDR2 from the germline V gene are SGHTA and FQGTGA. Germline trimming cut 4 bases from V and 5 bases from J; bases unmatched to any gene: 5. CDR3 in DNA: TGTGCCAGCAGCTCGTCTAGCGGGAGTAACAATGAGCAGTTCTTC. As protein: CASSSSSGSNNEQFF.

Here the CDR3 reads CASSLAPMTGGEAFF. In nucleotides, the CDR3 is TGTGCCAGCAGCTTGGCCCCTATGACAGGGGGTGAAGCTTTCTTT. V usage is TRBV5-4 and J usage is TRBJ1-1; TRBD1 agrees at 9 bases. V was pared by 0 bases and J by 7 bases, with 7 bases of the junction left unmatched. CDR3 length: 15 amino acids. Germline V gene sequence: CDR1 SGHNT, CDR2 YYREEE (reference sequence).

This chain connects TRBV6-5 to TRBJ2-7, with D maybe TRBD2 (6 bases). Germline CDR1 reads MNHEY; CDR2 reads SVGAGI. Trimming cost V 6 bases and J 2 bases, with 11 bases left between them. This CDR3 spans 13 amino acids. The CDR3 region has the DNA TGTGCCAGCAGACGCGGGATTACCTACGAGCAGTACTTC. Amino acids: CASRRGITYEQYF.

Written as DNA, the CDR3 is TGTGCCAGCAGCCCGGGGGGGCGGGGAAACTACGAGCAGTACTTC. Residues: CASSPGGRGNYEQYF. The chain combines TRBV5-4 with TRBJ2-7; TRBD2 agrees at 8 bases. The germline V gene has CDR1 SGHNT and CDR2 YYREEE (reference sequence). The CDR3 spans 15 residues. The trim removed 4 bases at V and 3 bases at J, leaving 9 bases unmatched.

Details on this clone: At the DNA level, this CDR3 is encoded by other sequences in the same sample as well. The rearrangement links TRBV27 to TRBJ1-1; tentatively, D is TRBD1 (6 bases). Trimming removed 5 bases from V and 5 bases from J, with 6 bases in between. Germline V gene data show CDR1 as MNHEY and CDR2 as SMNVEV (reference sequence). CDR3 length: 11 residues. The CDR3 DNA reads as TGTGCCAGCAGTAGGGGGACTGAAGCTTTCTTT. Its protein is CASSRGTEAFF.

The V gene is TRBV5-1, the J gene TRBJ1-4; 7 bases are shared with TRBD1. The germline CDR1 and CDR2 sequences are SGHRS and YFSETQ. CDR3 length: 15 residues. V lost 0 bases to trimming and J lost 6 bases; unmatched junction nucleotides: 5. Written as DNA, the CDR3 is TGCGCCAGCAGCTTGGGAGACAGGGACTATGAAAAACTGTTTTTT. Protein: CASSLGDRDYEKLFF. The whole variable domain, remainder taken from reference TRBV5-1 and TRBJ1-4, is KAGVTQTPRYLIKTRGQQVTLSCSPISGHRSVSWYQQTPGQGLQFLFEYFSETQRNKGNFPGRFSGRQFSNSRSEMNVSTLELGDSALYLCASSLGDRDYEKLFFGSGTQLSVL.

The CDR3 DNA sequence: TGTGCCAGCAGCTTAAATCGACAGGGGACCGGGGAGCTGTTTTTT. Translated: CASSLNRQGTGELFF. The chain recombines TRBV7-3 with TRBJ2-2; TRBD1 agrees at 8 bases. The V gene end was trimmed by 1 base and the J gene end by 5 bases; junction bases not matched to a gene: 3. This CDR3 spans 15 amino acids. Germline CDR1 and CDR2: SGHTA and FQGTGA.

This chain links TRBV9 with TRBJ1-5; D not certain. Trimming took 0 bases from V and 6 from J, leaving 10 bases between them. The CDR3 runs to 14 residues. The germline V gene has CDR1 SGDLS and CDR2 YYNGEE. CDR3 bases: TGTGCCAGCAGCGTAGGTTTCCGTAGTCAGCCCCAGCATTTT. Protein product: CASSVGFRSQPQHF.

This chain joins TRBV6-5 and TRBJ2-5, with D possibly called TRBD1 or TRBD2 (5 bases each). Germline CDR1 is MNHEY and CDR2 is SVGAGI. CDR3 size: 15 residues. V lost 5 bases to trimming and J lost 1 base, with 14 bases between them. Here the CDR3 reads CASSLTPGRQETQYF. CDR3 DNA: TGTGCCAGCAGTCTCACCCCGGGGCGCCAAGAGACCCAGTACTTC.

The rearrangement uses TRBV5-8 and TRBJ2-3; 10 bases match TRBD2. Germline loops: CDR1 SGHTS, CDR2 YDEGEE. This CDR3 has 17 residues. With 4 bases clipped from V and 4 bases from J, the junction kept 12 bases outside the gene matches. In DNA, the CDR3 is TGTGCCAGCAGCCCCGGACTAGCGGTCAACATCCCAGATACGCAGTATTTT. Translation: CASSPGLAVNIPDTQYF.

The V call is TRBV30, the J call TRBJ1-4; 9 nucleotides match TRBD1. Germline lookup yields CDR1 GTSNPN and CDR2 SVGIG (reference sequence). Trimming at V came to 5 bases and at J to 0 bases, leaving 7 bases not matched to a gene. The CDR3 extends over 16 amino acids. The CDR3 DNA follows: TGTGCCTGGGTTAACAGGGGGCGACCAACTAATGAAAAACTGTTTTTT. Its translation: CAWVNRGRPTNEKLFF.

In DNA form, the CDR3 reads TGTGCTTCCGGAGGGGGGGCGGGAGATACGCAGTATTTT. Its protein product is CASGGGAGDTQYF. The V and J genes are TRBV28 and TRBJ2-3; a weak D match, TRBD2 (7 bases). The CDR3 totals 13 residues. Looked up from germline, CDR1 is MDHEN and CDR2 is SYDVKM. Complete variable domain (other parts from reference TRBV28 and TRBJ2-3): DVKVTQSSRYLVKRTGEKVFLECVQDMDHENMFWYRQDPGLGLRLIYFSYDVKMKEKGDIPEGYSVSREKKERFSLILESASTNQTSMYLCASGGGAGDTQYFGPGTRLTVL.

The rearrangement links TRBV6-1 to TRBJ2-2, with D perhaps matching TRBD2 (5 bases). The CDR3 length is 14 residues. The ends were cut back, 6 bases at V and 4 bases at J, with 12 bases in the middle. From germline, CDR1 is MNHNS and CDR2 SASEGT. The CDR3 protein is CASRDTSATGELFF. The CDR3 nucleotides read TGTGCCAGCAGAGATACTAGTGCCACCGGGGAGCTGTTTTTT.

The chain has TRBV19 and TRBJ2-3, with a possible D match to TRBD2 (5 bases). The CDR3 has 14 amino acids. Germline CDR1 reads LNHDA; CDR2 reads SQIVND (reference sequence). V was cut by 5 bases and J by 6 bases, with 15 bases left in between. In DNA form, the CDR3 reads TGTGCCAGTAGTGCATGGACTCTAAGGGATACGCAGTATTTT. Translated: CASSAWTLRDTQYF.

The chain couples TRBV19 to TRBJ1-5, with D maybe TRBD1 (6 bases). Between the trimmed V and J ends, which lost 3 bases and 1 base, there was a span of 19 bases. This CDR3 has 18 residues. CDR1 is LNHDA and CDR2 is SQIVND in the germline V gene (reference sequence). CDR3 coding DNA: TGTGCCAGTAGTATTCGGGGGCAGGGGACATCCAGCAATCAGCCCCAGCATTTT. It yields the protein CASSIRGQGTSSNQPQHF. Full variable domain (missing parts from reference TRBV19 and TRBJ1-5): DGGITQSPKYLFRKEGQNVTLSCEQNLNHDAMYWYRQDPGQGLRLIYYSQIVNDFQKGDIAEGYSVSREKKESFPLTVTSAQKNPTAFYLCASSIRGQGTSSNQPQHFGDGTRLSIL.

The chain uses TRBV6-6 and TRBJ1-1; D is unclear. CDR3 length: 11 residues. Trimming stripped 6 bases from V and 1 base from J, with 3 bases between. Germline V gene data show CDR1 as MNHNY and CDR2 as SVGAGI (reference sequence). CDR3 DNA: TGTGCCAGCAGCTGGAACACTGAAGCTTTCTTT. It encodes CASSWNTEAFF.

CDR3: CASRLADSYNEQFF. The CDR3 nucleotides read TGTGCCAGCAGACTAGCGGATTCCTACAATGAGCAGTTCTTC. The chain links TRBV6-5 to TRBJ2-1; 8 nucleotides line up with TRBD2. CDR1 is MNHEY, CDR2 SVGAGI, per germline. The CDR3 loop spans 14 amino acids. V shed 6 bases, J shed 1 base, and the junction held 2 bases outside the gene matches.

The J gene is TRBJ1-6, the V gene TRBV6-5, with D hard to call. V was pared by 6 bases and J by 7 bases, with 4 bases between. The length of the CDR3 is 11 residues. Germline CDR1 reads MNHEY; CDR2 reads SVGAGI. The CDR3 DNA reads TGTGCCAGCAGGGAGAATTCACCCCTCCACTTT. Protein product: CASRENSPLHF.

The gene calls are TRBV19 and TRBJ2-2; D is ambiguous. Germline V gene sequence: CDR1 LNHDA, CDR2 SQIVND (reference sequence). Trimming took off 7 bases at V and 2 bases at J, with 14 bases between the two ends. This CDR3 is 15 amino acids long. The CDR3 nucleotides read TGTGCCAGTACCTCATATGGGTCTAACACCGGGGAGCTGTTTTTT. Translating it yields CASTSYGSNTGELFF.

The chain recombines TRBV23-1 with TRBJ2-1; D is perhaps TRBD2 (5 bases). TRBV23-1 belongs to the ORF category, with a function that is uncertain. The CDR3 length is 16 residues. V was shortened by 4 bases and J by 4 bases, with 17 bases between the two germline ends. Written as DNA, the CDR3 is TGCGCCAGCAGTCCGGTAGCGACCAGAAGATACAATGAGCAGTTCTTC. Protein product: CASSPVATRRYNEQFF.

The V gene is TRBV5-6, the J gene TRBJ2-7; 9 bases are shared with TRBD1. The CDR3 covers 14 residues. The germline gives CDR1 SGHDT, CDR2 YYEEEE. V lost 1 base, J lost 4 bases, and 3 bases stayed unmatched. CDR3 in amino acids: CASSLYRGHYEQYF. In DNA form, the CDR3 reads TGTGCCAGCAGCTTGTACAGGGGGCATTACGAGCAGTACTTC.